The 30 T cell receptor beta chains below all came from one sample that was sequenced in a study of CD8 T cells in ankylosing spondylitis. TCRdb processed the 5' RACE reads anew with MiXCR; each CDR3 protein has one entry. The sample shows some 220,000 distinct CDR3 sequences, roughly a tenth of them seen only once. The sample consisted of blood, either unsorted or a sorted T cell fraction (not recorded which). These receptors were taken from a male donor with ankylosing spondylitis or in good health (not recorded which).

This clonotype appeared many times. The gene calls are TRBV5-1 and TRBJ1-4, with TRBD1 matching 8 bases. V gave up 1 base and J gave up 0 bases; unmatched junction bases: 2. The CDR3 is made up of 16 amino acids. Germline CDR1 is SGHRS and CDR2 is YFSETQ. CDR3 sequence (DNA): TGCGCCAGCAGCTTGACGGGACAGGCAACTAATGAAAAACTGTTTTTT. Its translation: CASSLTGQATNEKLFF.

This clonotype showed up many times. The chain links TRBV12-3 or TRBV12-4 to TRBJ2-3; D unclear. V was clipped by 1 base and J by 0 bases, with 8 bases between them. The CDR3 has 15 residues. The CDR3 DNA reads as TGTGCCAGCAGTTTAGTATCCTCGAGCACAGATACGCAGTATTTT. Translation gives CASSLVSSSTDTQYF.

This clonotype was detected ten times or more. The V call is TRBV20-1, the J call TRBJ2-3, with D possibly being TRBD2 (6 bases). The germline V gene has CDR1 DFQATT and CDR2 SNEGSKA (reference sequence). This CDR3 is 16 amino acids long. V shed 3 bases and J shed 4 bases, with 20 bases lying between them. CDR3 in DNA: TGCAGTGCTAGGGTGGGACTCCTCTCCGCAGCAGATACGCAGTATTTT. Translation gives CSARVGLLSAADTQYF.

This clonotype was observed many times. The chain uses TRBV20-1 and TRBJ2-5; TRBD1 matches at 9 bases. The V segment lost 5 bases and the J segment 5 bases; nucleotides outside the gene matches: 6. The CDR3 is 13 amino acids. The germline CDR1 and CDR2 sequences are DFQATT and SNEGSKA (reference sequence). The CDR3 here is CSARRTGGETQYF. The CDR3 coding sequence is TGCAGTGCTCGAAGAACAGGGGGCGAGACCCAGTACTTC.

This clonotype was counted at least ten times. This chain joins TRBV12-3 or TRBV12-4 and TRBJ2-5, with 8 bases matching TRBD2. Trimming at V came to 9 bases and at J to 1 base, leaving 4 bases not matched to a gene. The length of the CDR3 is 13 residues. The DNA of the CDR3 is TGTGCCAGTGCGGGGGGCCGCCAAGAGACCCAGTACTTC. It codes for CASAGGRQETQYF.

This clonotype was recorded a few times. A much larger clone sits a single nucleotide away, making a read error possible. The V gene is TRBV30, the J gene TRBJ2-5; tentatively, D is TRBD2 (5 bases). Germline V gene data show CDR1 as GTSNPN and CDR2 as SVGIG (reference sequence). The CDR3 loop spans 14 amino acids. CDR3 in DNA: TGTGTCTGGAGGAGAGGGAACTCGAGAGAGACCCAGTACTTC. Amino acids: CVWRRGNSRETQYF.

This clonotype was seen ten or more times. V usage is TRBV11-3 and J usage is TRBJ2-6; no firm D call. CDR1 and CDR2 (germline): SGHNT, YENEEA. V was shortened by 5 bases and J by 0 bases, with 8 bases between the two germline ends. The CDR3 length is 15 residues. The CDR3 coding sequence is TGTGCCAGCAGCCCTCATATCTCTGGGGCCAACGTCCTGACTTTC. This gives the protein CASSPHISGANVLTF.

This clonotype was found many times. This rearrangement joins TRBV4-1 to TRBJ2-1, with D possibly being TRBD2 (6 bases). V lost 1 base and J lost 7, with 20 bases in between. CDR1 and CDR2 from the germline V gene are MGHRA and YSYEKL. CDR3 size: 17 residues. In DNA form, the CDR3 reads TGCGCCAGCAGCCAAGGCCCCCCGGGAGATTCCTCTAATGAGCAGTTCTTC. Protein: CASSQGPPGDSSNEQFF.

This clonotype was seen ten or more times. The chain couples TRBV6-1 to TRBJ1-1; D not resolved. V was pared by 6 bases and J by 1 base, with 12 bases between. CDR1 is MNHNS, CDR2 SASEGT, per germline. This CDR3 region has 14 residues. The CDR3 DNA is TGTGCCAGCAGCCTCCTGACCGGGAACACTGAAGCTTTCTTT. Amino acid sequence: CASSLLTGNTEAFF.

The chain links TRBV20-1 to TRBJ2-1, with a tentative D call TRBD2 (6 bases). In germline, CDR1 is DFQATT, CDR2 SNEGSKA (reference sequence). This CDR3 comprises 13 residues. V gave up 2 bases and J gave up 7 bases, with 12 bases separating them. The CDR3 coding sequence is TGCAGTGCTAGAACCGCGGGAATTAATGAGCAGTTCTTC. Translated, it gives CSARTAGINEQFF.

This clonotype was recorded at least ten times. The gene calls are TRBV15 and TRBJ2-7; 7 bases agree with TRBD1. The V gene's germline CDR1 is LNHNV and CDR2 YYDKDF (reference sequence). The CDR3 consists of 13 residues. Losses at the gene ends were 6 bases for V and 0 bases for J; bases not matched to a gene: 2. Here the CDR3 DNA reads TGTGCCACCAGGGGGGACAGCTCCTACGAGCAGTACTTC. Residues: CATRGDSSYEQYF. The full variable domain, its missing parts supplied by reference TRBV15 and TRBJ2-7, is DAMVIQNPRYQVTQFGKPVTLSCSQTLNHNVMYWYQQKSSQAPKLLFHYYDKDFNNEADTPDNFQSRRPNTSFCFLDIRSPGLGDTAMYLCATRGDSSYEQYFGPGTRLTVT.

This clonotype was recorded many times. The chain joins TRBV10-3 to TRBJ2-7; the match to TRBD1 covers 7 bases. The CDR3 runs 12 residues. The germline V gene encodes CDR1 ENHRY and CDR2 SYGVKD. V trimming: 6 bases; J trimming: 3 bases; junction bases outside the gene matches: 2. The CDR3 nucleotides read TGTGCCATCAGAGGGGACAGCTACGAGCAGTACTTC. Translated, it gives CAIRGDSYEQYF.

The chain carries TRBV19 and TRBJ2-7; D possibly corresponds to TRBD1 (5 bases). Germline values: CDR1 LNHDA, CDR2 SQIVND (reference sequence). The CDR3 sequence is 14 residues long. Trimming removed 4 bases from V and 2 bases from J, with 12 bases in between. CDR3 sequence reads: CASSTEGAPYEQYF. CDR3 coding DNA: TGTGCCAGTAGTACCGAAGGGGCCCCCTACGAGCAGTACTTC.

This chain's CDR3 is CAWSEATEQFF. The CDR3 bases are TGTGCCTGGAGTGAAGCGACCGAGCAGTTCTTC. This chain joins TRBV30 and TRBJ2-1; unclear D gene. V lost 1 base and J lost 10, with 8 bases in between. CDR3 length: 11 residues. Per germline, CDR1 GTSNPN and CDR2 SVGIG (reference sequence).

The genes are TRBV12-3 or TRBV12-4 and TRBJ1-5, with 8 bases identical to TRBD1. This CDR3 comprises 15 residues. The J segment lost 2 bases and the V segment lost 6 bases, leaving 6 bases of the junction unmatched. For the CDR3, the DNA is TGTGCCAGCAGGTACGGGACAGGCGGCAATCAGCCCCAGCATTTT. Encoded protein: CASRYGTGGNQPQHF.

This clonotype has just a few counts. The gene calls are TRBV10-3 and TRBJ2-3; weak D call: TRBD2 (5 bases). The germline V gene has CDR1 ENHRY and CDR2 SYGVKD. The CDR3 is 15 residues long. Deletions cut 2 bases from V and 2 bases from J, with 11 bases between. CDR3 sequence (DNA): TGTGCCATCAGTGAGGGCCCCGGGGACACAGATACGCAGTATTTT. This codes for CAISEGPGDTDTQYF.

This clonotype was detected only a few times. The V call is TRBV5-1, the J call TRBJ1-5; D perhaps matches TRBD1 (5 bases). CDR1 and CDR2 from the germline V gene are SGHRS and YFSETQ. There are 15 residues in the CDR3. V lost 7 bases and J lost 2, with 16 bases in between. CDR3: CASLGGEEGNQPQHF. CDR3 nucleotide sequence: TGCGCCAGCTTGGGGGGGGAAGAGGGCAATCAGCCCCAGCATTTT.

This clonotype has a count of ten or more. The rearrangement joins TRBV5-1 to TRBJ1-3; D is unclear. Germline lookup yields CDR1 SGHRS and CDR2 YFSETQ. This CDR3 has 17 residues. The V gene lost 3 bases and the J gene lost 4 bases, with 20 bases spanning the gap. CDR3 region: CASSSPGFLGEGNTIYF. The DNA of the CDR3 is TGCGCCAGCAGCTCCCCCGGCTTCTTGGGAGAGGGAAACACCATATATTTT.

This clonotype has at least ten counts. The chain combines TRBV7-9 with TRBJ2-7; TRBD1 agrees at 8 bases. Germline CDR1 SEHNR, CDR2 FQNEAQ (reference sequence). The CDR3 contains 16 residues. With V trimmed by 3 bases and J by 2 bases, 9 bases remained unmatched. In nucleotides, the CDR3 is TGTGCCAGCAGCTTCCCAAGTGGGACAGGCGCCTACGAGCAGTACTTC. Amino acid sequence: CASSFPSGTGAYEQYF.

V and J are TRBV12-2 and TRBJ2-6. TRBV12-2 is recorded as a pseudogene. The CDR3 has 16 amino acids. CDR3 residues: CAIPLSKRAGANVLTF. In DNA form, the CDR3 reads TGTGCAATCCCGCTTAGTAAGAGGGCTGGGGCCAACGTCCTGACTTTC.

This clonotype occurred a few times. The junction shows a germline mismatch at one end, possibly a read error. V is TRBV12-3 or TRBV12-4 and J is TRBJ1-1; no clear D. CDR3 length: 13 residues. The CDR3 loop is CASSQLSDHELTF. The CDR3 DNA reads TGTGCCAGCAGCCAACTATCGGACCACGAACTCACCTTT.

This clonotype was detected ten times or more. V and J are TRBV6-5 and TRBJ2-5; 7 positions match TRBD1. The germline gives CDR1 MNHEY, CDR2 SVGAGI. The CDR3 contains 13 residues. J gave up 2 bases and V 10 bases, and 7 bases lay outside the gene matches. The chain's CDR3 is CATRSTGQETQYF. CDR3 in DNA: TGTGCCACCCGATCGACAGGGCAAGAGACCCAGTACTTC.

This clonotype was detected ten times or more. The CDR3 protein is CSAKGEKLFF. In DNA, the CDR3 is TGCAGTGCCAAGGGTGAAAAACTGTTTTTT. The chain is built from TRBV20-1 and TRBJ1-4; D is unclear. The V end was cut by 6 bases, the J end by 7 bases, with 6 bases between. CDR1 DFQATT and CDR2 SNEGSKA come from the germline V gene (reference sequence). This CDR3 comprises 10 residues.

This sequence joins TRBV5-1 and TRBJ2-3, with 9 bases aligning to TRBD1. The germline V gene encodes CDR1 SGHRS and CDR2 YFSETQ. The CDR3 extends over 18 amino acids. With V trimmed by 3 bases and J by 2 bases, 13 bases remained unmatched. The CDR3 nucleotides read TGCGCCAGCAGCTCGACCGTCGGGACAGGGCCCTTCACAGATACGCAGTATTTT. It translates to CASSSTVGTGPFTDTQYF.

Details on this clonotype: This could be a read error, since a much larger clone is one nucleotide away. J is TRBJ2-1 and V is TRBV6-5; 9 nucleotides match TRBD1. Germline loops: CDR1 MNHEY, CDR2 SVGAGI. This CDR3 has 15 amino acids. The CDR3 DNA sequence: TGTGCCCGCAGTTACGGGACAGGGCTGAAGAATGAGCAGTTCTTC. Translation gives CARSYGTGLKNEQFF.

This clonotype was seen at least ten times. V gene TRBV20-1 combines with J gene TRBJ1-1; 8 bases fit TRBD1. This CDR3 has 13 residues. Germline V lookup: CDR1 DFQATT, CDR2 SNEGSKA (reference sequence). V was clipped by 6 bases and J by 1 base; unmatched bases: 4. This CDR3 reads CSAPGQGNTEAFF. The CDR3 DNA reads TGCAGTGCGCCCGGACAGGGGAACACTGAAGCTTTCTTT.

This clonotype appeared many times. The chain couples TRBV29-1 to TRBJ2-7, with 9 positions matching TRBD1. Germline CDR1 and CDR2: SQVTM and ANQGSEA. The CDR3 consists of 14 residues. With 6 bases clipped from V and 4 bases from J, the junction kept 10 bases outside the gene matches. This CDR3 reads CSVNPGQGLYEQYF. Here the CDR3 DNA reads TGCAGCGTAAACCCGGGACAGGGTTTATACGAGCAGTACTTC.

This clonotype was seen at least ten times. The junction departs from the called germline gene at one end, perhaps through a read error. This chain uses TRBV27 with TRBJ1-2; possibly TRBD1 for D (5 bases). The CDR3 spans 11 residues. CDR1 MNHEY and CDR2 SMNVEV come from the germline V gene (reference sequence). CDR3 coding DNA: TGTGCCAGCAGTATTCTACAGGCTACCGCCTTC. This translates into CASSILQATAF.

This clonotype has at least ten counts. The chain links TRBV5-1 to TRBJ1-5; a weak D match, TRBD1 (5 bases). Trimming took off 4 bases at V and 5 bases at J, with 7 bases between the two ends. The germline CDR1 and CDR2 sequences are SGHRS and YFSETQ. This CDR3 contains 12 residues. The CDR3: CASSRDHQPQHF. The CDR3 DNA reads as TGCGCCAGCAGCCGGGACCATCAGCCCCAGCATTTT.

The CDR3 loop is CASSQPSRGTYNEQFF. The CDR3 DNA is TGTGCCAGCAGCCAGCCCTCCCGGGGAACCTACAATGAGCAGTTCTTC. The chain joins TRBV3-1 to TRBJ2-1; TRBD2 might be the D (5 bases). V lost 3 bases and J lost 2, with 14 bases in between. The length of the CDR3 is 16 residues. Germline CDR1 and CDR2: LGHDT and YNNKEL (reference sequence).